The 25 T cell receptor beta chains in this list originate from one sample, sequenced in a study of CD8 T cells in ankylosing spondylitis. Study-level findings and limits: Among TCR beta sequences, a motif of eight highly homologous variants appeared characteristic of ankylosing spondylitis blood.

These TCRs' antigens remain unknown. MiXCR was run by TCRdb on the 5' RACE reads, yielding one entry per CDR3 protein. Among 450,000 to 550,000 distinct CDR3 sequences listed, 5.3% were seen once. Sequenced: blood, either unsorted or a sorted T cell fraction (not recorded which). The origin of the receptors is a male donor with ankylosing spondylitis.

This clonotype was seen a few times. V usage is TRBV10-1 and J usage is TRBJ2-1; possibly TRBD2 for D (5 bases). CDR3 length: 16 amino acids. Trimming removed 6 bases at V and 1 base at J, with 16 bases between. The germline V gene encodes CDR1 WNHNN and CDR2 SYGVQD (reference sequence). CDR3 region: CASRGTRSGSYNEQFF. In nucleotides, the CDR3 is TGCGCCAGCAGGGGAACTAGGTCCGGGTCCTACAATGAGCAGTTCTTC.

The table lists this clonotype with many counts. The CDR3 spells CASSLGRVGPYEQYF. The CDR3 bases are TGTGCCAGCAGTTTAGGCAGGGTAGGGCCCTACGAGCAGTACTTC. The gene calls are TRBV12-3 or TRBV12-4 and TRBJ2-7; maybe TRBD1 (5 bases). The V and J ends lost 1 base and 2 bases respectively, with 12 bases between them. The CDR3 contains 15 residues.

This clonotype was seen more than once but under ten times. One end of the junction varies from germline; a read error may be responsible. This rearrangement joins TRBV4-1 to TRBJ2-5, with TRBD2 matching over 12 bases. Germline CDR1 reads MGHRA; CDR2 reads YSYEKL. This CDR3 contains 13 residues. The CDR3 DNA reads as TGCGCCAGCAGTTTAACTAGCGGGAGGTCCCCAGACTTC. As protein: CASSLTSGRSPDF.

The table lists this clonotype with many counts. The DNA for the CDR3 is TGCGCCAGCAGCTTGAGCGTAAGCTCCTACAATGAGCAGTTCTTC. Amino acid sequence: CASSLSVSSYNEQFF. V and J are TRBV5-1 and TRBJ2-1; D is undetermined. The CDR3 consists of 15 residues. Germline loops: CDR1 SGHRS, CDR2 YFSETQ. Trimming cost V 1 base and J 0 bases, with 8 bases left between them. Based on the CDR3 plus reference TRBV5-1 and TRBJ2-1, the full variable domain is KAGVTQTPRYLIKTRGQQVTLSCSPISGHRSVSWYQQTPGQGLQFLFEYFSETQRNKGNFPGRFSGRQFSNSRSEMNVSTLELGDSALYLCASSLSVSSYNEQFFGPGTRLTVL.

Many counts were recorded for this clonotype. The chain carries TRBV10-3 and TRBJ2-6; 7 nucleotides match TRBD2. V gave up 3 bases and J gave up 0 bases; unmatched junction bases: 17. This CDR3 region has 21 residues. Germline V gives CDR1 ENHRY, CDR2 SYGVKD. The CDR3 reads CAISESFPGLAETSGANVLTF. The CDR3 DNA reads TGTGCCATCAGTGAAAGTTTCCCGGGGCTAGCGGAGACCTCTGGGGCCAACGTCCTGACTTTC.

This clonotype has a count of ten or more. The chain's CDR3 is CASSEGELFF. The CDR3 DNA reads TGTGCCAGCAGTGAGGGGGAGCTGTTTTTT. The chain recombines TRBV6-1 with TRBJ2-2; D is undetermined. The germline V gene encodes CDR1 MNHNS and CDR2 SASEGT. Trimming left V 3 bases short and J 8 bases short, with 1 base between. The CDR3 is 10 residues long.

The chain links TRBV2 to TRBJ1-1; TRBD1 might be the D (6 bases). This CDR3 spans 13 amino acids. Germline V gene sequence: CDR1 SNHLY, CDR2 FYNNEI. The V end lost 7 bases, the J end lost 6 bases, and 15 bases lay between the germline ends. The DNA of the CDR3 is TGTGCCAGCACCCAACAGGGAGGGTCTGAAGCTTTCTTT. Its translation: CASTQQGGSEAFF.

This clonotype was observed at least ten times. The chain uses TRBV29-1 and TRBJ2-5, with D possibly being TRBD1 (6 bases). The CDR3 runs 14 residues. V gave up 4 bases and J gave up 5 bases, with 17 bases separating them. Germline assignment: CDR1 SQVTM and CDR2 ANQGSEA. The CDR3 sequence: CSVGTEPLRETQYF. The CDR3 DNA is TGCAGCGTTGGGACAGAGCCACTTAGGGAGACCCAGTACTTC.

This clonotype was detected ten times or more. This chain links TRBV20-1 with TRBJ1-1; D is unresolved. V dropped 0 bases and J dropped 5 bases, with 13 bases sitting between them. Germline V gene data show CDR1 as DFQATT and CDR2 as SNEGSKA (reference sequence). The CDR3 totals 14 residues. The CDR3 region is CSARDTRGTTEAFF. The CDR3 nucleotides are TGCAGTGCTAGAGATACCCGGGGAACGACTGAAGCTTTCTTT.

This clonotype was observed many times. This rearrangement joins TRBV12-3 or TRBV12-4 to TRBJ2-3; TRBD2 agrees at 9 bases. The trim removed 8 bases at V and 4 bases at J, leaving 4 bases unmatched. The CDR3 consists of 13 residues. The CDR3 DNA reads as TGTGCCAGCGGTAGCGGGAGCGCAGATACGCAGTATTTT. Its translation: CASGSGSADTQYF.

This clonotype came up many times. The gene calls are TRBV7-2 and TRBJ2-5; D is unclear. Per germline, CDR1 SGHTA and CDR2 FQGNSA. With 1 base removed from V and 9 bases from J, the gap between germline ends came to 21 bases. CDR3 length equals 16 residues. The CDR3 loop is CASSLGLGAGERAQYF. The CDR3 coding sequence is TGTGCCAGCAGCTTAGGGCTGGGTGCCGGTGAACGGGCCCAGTACTTC.

At least ten counts were recorded for this clonotype. This chain joins TRBV7-9 and TRBJ2-3; D remains ambiguous. Trimming left V 2 bases short and J 4 bases short, with 13 bases between. Germline V gene lookup returns CDR1 SEHNR and CDR2 FQNEAQ (reference sequence). The CDR3 runs to 15 residues. The CDR3 nucleotides read TGTGCCAGCAGCTTATCGCTTTTTCAATCAGATACGCAGTATTTT. This gives the protein CASSLSLFQSDTQYF.

This clonotype occurred many times. The V gene is TRBV5-1, the J gene TRBJ2-1, with a weak D call TRBD1 (6 bases). Between the trimmed V and J ends, which lost 4 bases and 11 bases, there was a span of 10 bases. Per germline, CDR1 SGHRS and CDR2 YFSETQ. The CDR3 spans 11 residues. The CDR3 sequence: CASSAGQKQFF. The CDR3, as DNA: TGCGCCAGCAGCGCCGGACAGAAGCAGTTCTTC.

At least ten counts were recorded for this clonotype. The chain is built from TRBV20-1 and TRBJ1-4; D is possibly TRBD1 (5 bases). This CDR3 region has 14 residues. Germline V gene sequence: CDR1 DFQATT, CDR2 SNEGSKA (reference sequence). V was clipped by 0 bases and J by 8 bases, with 13 bases between them. The CDR3 loop is CSARDRRGREKLFF. CDR3 coding DNA: TGCAGTGCTAGAGATAGAAGGGGAAGAGAAAAACTGTTTTTT.

This clonotype has only a few counts. The rearrangement joins TRBV20-1 to TRBJ1-5; D is ambiguous. This CDR3 has 13 residues. Germline lookup yields CDR1 DFQATT and CDR2 SNEGSKA (reference sequence). Trimming pared 0 bases from V and 3 bases from J, leaving 6 bases between. The CDR3 DNA is TGCAGTGCTAGAGATTGGGTCAATCAGCCCCAGCATTTT. Translation: CSARDWVNQPQHF.

This clonotype was recorded at least ten times. The chain links TRBV29-1 to TRBJ2-7; tentative D call: TRBD1 (6 bases). The V end lost 0 bases, the J end lost 4 bases, and 19 bases lay between the germline ends. Per germline, CDR1 SQVTM and CDR2 ANQGSEA. The CDR3 covers 16 residues. CDR3 sequence reads: CSVEEIGSGRGYEQYF. The CDR3 DNA sequence: TGCAGCGTTGAAGAGATAGGCAGTGGTAGGGGGTACGAGCAGTACTTC.

This clonotype was detected ten times or more. The V gene is TRBV7-9, the J gene TRBJ1-2, with D possibly TRBD1 on 5 matching bases. The V gene lost 3 bases and the J gene lost 8 bases, with 13 bases spanning the gap. Germline V gives CDR1 SEHNR, CDR2 FQNEAQ (reference sequence). CDR3 length equals 13 residues. The CDR3, as DNA: TGTGCCAGCAGCTTGGGGACCGCAGTCGGCTACACCTTC. This translates into CASSLGTAVGYTF.

This clonotype occurred many times. This chain joins TRBV10-3 and TRBJ2-3; 8 nucleotides align to TRBD1. Germline V gene lookup returns CDR1 ENHRY and CDR2 SYGVKD. The CDR3 has 13 residues. Trimming removed 10 bases from V and 0 bases from J; junction bases left unmatched: 3. The CDR3 DNA is TGTGCCACCTGGGACAGGAGCACAGATACGCAGTATTTT. It translates to CATWDRSTDTQYF.

In this sample, this clonotype turned up many times. The V and J genes are TRBV5-5 and TRBJ2-7; D unresolved. Germline-derived CDR1 and CDR2 are SGHKS and YYEKEE (reference sequence). This CDR3 region has 16 residues. V was cut by 3 bases and J by 7 bases, with 23 bases left in between. The CDR3 nucleotides read TGTGCCAGCAGCTACGGGCCCTCCAAAGGGTCGAGTGAGCAGTACTTC. Residues: CASSYGPSKGSSEQYF.

This clonotype was seen at least ten times. V is TRBV20-1 and J is TRBJ2-5; D call uncertain. Looked up from germline, CDR1 is DFQATT and CDR2 is SNEGSKA (reference sequence). V gave up 4 bases and J gave up 1 base, with 10 bases separating them. There are 13 residues in the CDR3. The CDR3 DNA is TGCAGTGCTACCTCGGCCAGCCAAGAGACCCAGTACTTC. Its protein product is CSATSASQETQYF.

This clonotype has ten or more counts. V is TRBV20-1 and J is TRBJ2-4; D not resolved. This CDR3 has 13 amino acids. Germline assignment: CDR1 DFQATT and CDR2 SNEGSKA (reference sequence). Trimming shortened V by 0 bases and J by 13 bases, and 16 bases separated the two germline ends. The CDR3 DNA sequence: TGCAGTGCTAGAGATCTTAGGTCCGGCAGCCAGTACTTC. Residues: CSARDLRSGSQYF.

This clonotype was observed at least ten times. This chain joins TRBV29-1 and TRBJ2-1; no definite D call. The length of the CDR3 is 11 residues. Trimming removed 4 bases at V and 8 bases at J, with 9 bases between. In germline, CDR1 is SQVTM, CDR2 ANQGSEA. The CDR3 region is CSVGVGHEQFF. CDR3 in DNA: TGCAGCGTTGGGGTGGGCCATGAGCAGTTCTTC.

Many counts were recorded for this clonotype. This chain connects TRBV10-3 to TRBJ1-2; 9 nucleotides align to TRBD1. CDR1 and CDR2 from the germline V gene are ENHRY and SYGVKD. V lost 7 bases and J lost 8; bases outside the gene matches: 8. The length of the CDR3 is 13 residues. CDR3 nucleotides: TGTGCCATCACCGGGACAGGGCTTGAGGGCTACACCTTC. Encoded protein: CAITGTGLEGYTF.

This clonotype was seen at least ten times. The J gene is TRBJ1-4, the V gene TRBV11-2; no reliable D call. Trimming pared 5 bases from V and 1 base from J, leaving 11 bases between. This CDR3 region has 15 residues. The V gene's germline CDR1 is SGHAT and CDR2 FQNNGV. CDR3: CASSPNVGTNEKLFF. DNA for the CDR3: TGTGCCAGCAGCCCGAATGTGGGAACTAATGAAAAACTGTTTTTT. The entire variable domain, with the rest obtained from reference TRBV11-2 and TRBJ1-4, is as follows: EAGVAQSPRYKIIEKRQSVAFWCNPISGHATLYWYQQILGQGPKLLIQFQNNGVVDDSQLPKDRFSAERLKGVDSTLKIQPAKLEDSAVYLCASSPNVGTNEKLFFGSGTQLSVL.

This clonotype was recorded many times. J is TRBJ1-5 and V is TRBV20-1; a weak D match, TRBD1 (6 bases). The V gene lost 5 bases and the J gene lost 6 bases, with 17 bases spanning the gap. The CDR3 is 14 amino acids. Per germline, CDR1 DFQATT and CDR2 SNEGSKA (reference sequence). The CDR3 is CSAYPGAAGQPQHF. The CDR3 bases are TGCAGTGCTTATCCAGGGGCTGCCGGTCAGCCCCAGCATTTT.